The rows below give T cell receptor beta chains drawn from one sample of a study of OX40 agonist ivuxolimab in advanced cancers. Repertoires were generated with immunoSEQ multiplex PCR, while TCRdb's copy carries only in-frame clones and drops some. The table has under 95,000 clones, approximately 89% seen once. Specimen: CD4+ or CD8+ T cells sorted from blood, collected in a trial of the OX40 agonist ivuxolimab. The receptors stem from an adult with an advanced solid tumor such as melanoma, head and neck, liver or kidney cancer. Each CDR3 is given with its conserved first and last residue. A D gene is named only where the DNA matches it firmly. Rows give clone size only sometimes, using once, few, many, or a class for an expanded clone.

d_gene: TRBD1
v_gene: TRBV7-9
j_gene: TRBJ2-1
abundance: .
CDR3aa: CASSLISRQGGFF
CDR3nt: TGTGCCAGCAGCTTAATTTCCCGACAGGGCGGGTTCTTC

d_gene: .
v_gene: TRBV5-1
j_gene: TRBJ2-5
abundance: .
CDR3aa: CASSLRQGGTQYF
CDR3nt: TGCGCCAGCAGCTTGCGACAGGGAGGGACCCAGTACTTC

d_gene: .
v_gene: TRBV30
j_gene: TRBJ1-5
abundance: .
CDR3aa: CAWSKGGNQPQHF
CDR3nt: TGTGCCTGGAGTAAGGGAGGGAATCAGCCCCAGCATTTT

d_gene: .
v_gene: TRBV6-5
j_gene: TRBJ2-7
abundance: .
CDR3aa: CASSQGTAGSRYF
CDR3nt: TGTGCCAGCAGTCAAGGGACGGCCGGTTCAAGATACTTC

d_gene: TRBD1
v_gene: TRBV19
j_gene: TRBJ1-5
abundance: .
CDR3aa: CASSREQGMAGNQPQHF
CDR3nt: TGTGCCAGTAGTCGAGAACAGGGGATGGCGGGCAATCAGCCCCAGCATTTT

d_gene: TRBD2
v_gene: TRBV7-8
j_gene: TRBJ2-7
abundance: .
CDR3aa: CASSSGGPNEQYF
CDR3nt: TGTGCCAGCAGCTCGGGGGGGCCTAACGAGCAGTACTTC

d_gene: .
v_gene: TRBV27
j_gene: TRBJ1-5
abundance: .
CDR3aa: CASSHVRSNQPQHF
CDR3nt: TGTGCCAGCAGTCATGTGCGGAGCAATCAGCCCCAGCATTTT

d_gene: .
v_gene: TRBV7-9
j_gene: TRBJ2-1
abundance: .
CDR3aa: CASSLVTGVLRVNEQFF
CDR3nt: TGTGCCAGCAGCTTAGTTACCGGGGTTTTGAGGGTCAATGAGCAGTTCTTC

d_gene: .
v_gene: TRBV15
j_gene: TRBJ1-4
abundance: .
CDR3aa: CATNPPGQTTNEKLFF
CDR3nt: TGTGCCACCAACCCTCCGGGTCAGACAACTAATGAAAAACTGTTTTTT

d_gene: TRBD1
v_gene: TRBV7-9
j_gene: TRBJ1-2
abundance: few
CDR3aa: CASSPGQSVGYTF
CDR3nt: TGTGCCAGCAGCCCGGGACAGTCGGTCGGCTACACCTTC

d_gene: .
v_gene: TRBV7-8
j_gene: TRBJ2-5
abundance: few
CDR3aa: CASSLFAGAWETQYF
CDR3nt: TGTGCCAGCAGCTTATTTGCGGGGGCTTGGGAGACCCAGTACTTC

d_gene: TRBD2
v_gene: TRBV5-1
j_gene: TRBJ2-7
abundance: .
CDR3aa: CASSLAGSGRSYEQYF
CDR3nt: TGCGCCAGCAGCCTGGCGGGTAGCGGGAGATCTTACGAGCAGTACTTC

d_gene: TRBD1
v_gene: TRBV2
j_gene: TRBJ1-1
abundance: .
CDR3aa: CASSSHQTGRTEAFF
CDR3nt: TGTGCCAGCAGTTCACACCAGACAGGGCGGACTGAAGCTTTCTTT

d_gene: .
v_gene: TRBV5-5
j_gene: TRBJ2-6
abundance: .
CDR3aa: CASSLGGLSGANVLTF
CDR3nt: TGTGCCAGCAGCTTGGGGGGGCTCTCTGGGGCCAACGTCCTGACTTTC

d_gene: TRBD1
v_gene: TRBV27
j_gene: TRBJ2-3
abundance: .
CDR3aa: CASSEPGQGSDTQYF
CDR3nt: TGTGCCAGCAGTGAACCGGGACAGGGCTCAGATACGCAGTATTTT

d_gene: TRBD1
v_gene: TRBV4-1
j_gene: TRBJ2-1
abundance: .
CDR3aa: CASSQEGQGNEQFF
CDR3nt: TGCGCCAGCAGCCAAGAAGGACAGGGCAATGAGCAGTTCTTC

d_gene: .
v_gene: TRBV5-6
j_gene: TRBJ1-1
abundance: .
CDR3aa: CASSLDRVNTEAFF
CDR3nt: TGTGCCAGCAGCTTGGACAGGGTGAACACTGAAGCTTTCTTT

d_gene: .
v_gene: TRBV27
j_gene: TRBJ2-2
abundance: .
CDR3aa: CASTRTLLGPGELFF
CDR3nt: TGTGCCAGTACTAGAACACTCCTGGGGCCAGGGGAGCTGTTTTTT

d_gene: .
v_gene: TRBV28
j_gene: TRBJ2-5
abundance: .
CDR3aa: CASSLYRTQGRETQYF
CDR3nt: TGTGCCAGCAGTTTATATCGTACTCAGGGACGGGAGACCCAGTACTTC

d_gene: TRBD2
v_gene: TRBV7-3
j_gene: TRBJ2-3
abundance: .
CDR3aa: CASSLTSGPSSTQYF
CDR3nt: TGTGCCAGCAGCCTGACTAGCGGCCCGTCCTCTACGCAGTATTTT

d_gene: TRBD2
v_gene: TRBV2
j_gene: TRBJ2-7
abundance: .
CDR3aa: CASNLAGLYEQYF
CDR3nt: TGTGCCAGCAATTTAGCGGGCCTCTACGAGCAGTACTTC

d_gene: .
v_gene: TRBV27
j_gene: TRBJ1-2
abundance: .
CDR3aa: CASWTWGVANYGYTF
CDR3nt: TGTGCCAGCTGGACCTGGGGAGTAGCTAACTATGGCTACACCTTC

d_gene: .
v_gene: TRBV5-5
j_gene: TRBJ1-1
abundance: .
CDR3aa: CASSRAVRAGTEAFF
CDR3nt: TGTGCCAGCAGTCGGGCGGTCAGGGCGGGGACTGAAGCTTTCTTT

d_gene: .
v_gene: TRBV20-1
j_gene: TRBJ1-1
abundance: .
CDR3aa: CSAGGTPEAFF
CDR3nt: TGCAGTGCTGGGGGGACACCTGAAGCTTTCTTT

d_gene: .
v_gene: TRBV7-2
j_gene: TRBJ2-7
abundance: .
CDR3aa: CASSGTTYEQYF
CDR3nt: TGTGCCAGCAGCGGGACAACCTACGAGCAGTACTTC

d_gene: .
v_gene: TRBV11-2
j_gene: TRBJ2-3
abundance: .
CDR3aa: CASSLNGASTDTQYF
CDR3nt: TGTGCCAGCAGCTTAAACGGTGCTAGCACAGATACGCAGTATTTT

d_gene: .
v_gene: TRBV5-1
j_gene: TRBJ1-6
abundance: .
CDR3aa: CASSPVAAGGNSPLHF
CDR3nt: TGCGCCAGCAGCCCCGTAGCGGCAGGCGGAAATTCACCCCTCCACTTT

d_gene: .
v_gene: TRBV19
j_gene: TRBJ1-2
abundance: .
CDR3aa: CASSRRGYGYTF
CDR3nt: TGTGCCAGTAGCCGCCGGGGGTATGGCTACACCTTC

d_gene: TRBD2
v_gene: TRBV7-9
j_gene: TRBJ2-4
abundance: .
CDR3aa: CASSLVAGGPRNIQYF
CDR3nt: TGTGCCAGCAGCTTAGTAGCGGGAGGGCCGAGGAACATTCAGTACTTC

d_gene: TRBD1
v_gene: TRBV19
j_gene: TRBJ1-5
abundance: .
CDR3aa: CASSFPPGTGPNSNQPQHF
CDR3nt: TGTGCCAGTTCGTTCCCCCCCGGGACAGGGCCTAATAGCAATCAGCCCCAGCATTTT

d_gene: TRBD1
v_gene: TRBV30
j_gene: TRBJ1-1
abundance: few
CDR3aa: CAWSVRGDTEAFF
CDR3nt: TGTGCCTGGAGTGTCAGGGGGGACACTGAAGCTTTCTTT

d_gene: .
v_gene: TRBV25-1
j_gene: TRBJ2-3
abundance: .
CDR3aa: CASSESSSPSDTQYF
CDR3nt: TGTGCCAGCAGTGAATCGTCCTCCCCTTCGGATACGCAGTATTTT

d_gene: .
v_gene: TRBV20-1
j_gene: TRBJ2-7
abundance: .
CDR3aa: CPDRGGYEQYF
CDR3nt: TGCCCAGACAGGGGAGGGTACGAGCAGTACTTC

d_gene: .
v_gene: TRBV7-8
j_gene: TRBJ2-7
abundance: .
CDR3aa: CASSLQFQTGGEQYF
CDR3nt: TGTGCCAGCAGCTTACAGTTCCAGACGGGTGGGGAGCAGTACTTC

d_gene: .
v_gene: TRBV5-4
j_gene: TRBJ1-3
abundance: .
CDR3aa: CASSAGRNSGNTIYF
CDR3nt: TGTGCCAGCAGCGCGGGACGCAACTCTGGAAACACCATATATTTT

d_gene: .
v_gene: TRBV19
j_gene: TRBJ2-1
abundance: .
CDR3aa: CASNSGLRNNEQFF
CDR3nt: TGTGCCAGTAATTCGGGGCTTAGGAACAATGAGCAGTTCTTC

d_gene: TRBD1
v_gene: TRBV28
j_gene: TRBJ2-7
abundance: .
CDR3aa: CASREQGASSHEQYF
CDR3nt: TGTGCCAGCAGGGAACAGGGGGCATCTTCCCACGAGCAGTACTTC

d_gene: .
v_gene: TRBV19
j_gene: TRBJ1-4
abundance: .
CDR3aa: CASSVGGNEKLFF
CDR3nt: TGTGCCAGTAGTGTGGGAGGAAATGAAAAACTGTTTTTT

d_gene: .
v_gene: TRBV7-7
j_gene: TRBJ2-5
abundance: .
CDR3aa: CASSLVGNEGTQYF
CDR3nt: TGTGCCAGCAGCTTAGTGGGGAATGAGGGGACCCAGTACTTC

d_gene: .
v_gene: TRBV27
j_gene: TRBJ2-7
abundance: .
CDR3aa: CASSFQGLSSYEQYF
CDR3nt: TGTGCCAGCAGTTTCCAGGGCTTAAGCTCCTACGAGCAGTACTTC

d_gene: .
v_gene: TRBV18
j_gene: TRBJ2-3
abundance: .
CDR3aa: CASSRDSTDTQYF
CDR3nt: TGTGCCAGCTCGCGAGACAGCACAGATACGCAGTATTTT

d_gene: .
v_gene: TRBV19
j_gene: TRBJ2-2
abundance: .
CDR3aa: CASSIIGELFF
CDR3nt: TGTGCCAGTTCTATAATCGGGGAGCTGTTTTTT

d_gene: .
v_gene: TRBV9
j_gene: TRBJ1-4
abundance: .
CDR3aa: CASSEGRRGMNEKLFF
CDR3nt: TGTGCCAGCAGCGAGGGGAGGCGAGGGATGAATGAAAAACTGTTTTTT

d_gene: TRBD1
v_gene: TRBV7-2
j_gene: TRBJ1-4
abundance: .
CDR3aa: CASSLDGQGDEKLFF
CDR3nt: TGTGCCAGCAGCTTAGACGGGCAGGGGGACGAAAAACTGTTTTTT

d_gene: .
v_gene: TRBV5-1
j_gene: TRBJ2-2
abundance: .
CDR3aa: CASSSRTTAGELFF
CDR3nt: TGCGCCAGCAGCTCCCGGACGACCGCCGGGGAGCTGTTTTTT

d_gene: .
v_gene: TRBV7-8
j_gene: TRBJ1-4
abundance: .
CDR3aa: CASSSIWQAGNEKLFF
CDR3nt: TGTGCCAGCAGCTCGATTTGGCAGGCCGGGAACGAAAAACTGTTTTTT

d_gene: .
v_gene: TRBV19
j_gene: TRBJ2-2
abundance: .
CDR3aa: CASSPRVGGTNTGELFF
CDR3nt: TGTGCCAGTAGCCCCAGGGTCGGGGGAACGAACACCGGGGAGCTGTTTTTT

d_gene: .
v_gene: TRBV19
j_gene: TRBJ1-1
abundance: .
CDR3aa: CASKGYTEAFF
CDR3nt: TGTGCCAGTAAGGGTTACACTGAAGCTTTCTTT

d_gene: .
v_gene: TRBV6-5
j_gene: TRBJ1-3
abundance: .
CDR3aa: CASRVGNTIYF
CDR3nt: TGTGCCAGCAGAGTCGGAAACACCATATATTTT

d_gene: TRBD1
v_gene: TRBV19
j_gene: TRBJ2-7
abundance: .
CDR3aa: CASSRMGQTYEQYF
CDR3nt: TGTGCCAGTAGTAGAATGGGACAGACTTACGAGCAGTACTTC